This T cell receptor beta chain is from a study of T cells in Graves' hyperthyroidism and ophthalmopathy. Study-level findings and limits: Among clonotypes expanded in thyroid above 0.001, most were also found in blood.

This CDR3 has 12 amino acids. The V gene's germline CDR1 is DFQATT and CDR2 SNEGSKA (reference sequence). V lost 6 bases, J lost 3 bases, and 11 bases lay in between. It was RNA transcripts that yielded the amplified TCR beta CDR3 regions. The HTBI set primed first-round TCR CDR3 RT-PCR. MiXCR, applied by TCRdb to the multiplex PCR reads, yields one record per CDR3 protein. The table lists about 400,000 distinct CDR3 sequences, about 15% of them singletons. This clonotype has a count of ten or more. The antigen remains undetermined. Disease duration under 2 months; hyperthyroidism patients were aged 18 to 65. Together with thyroid ultrasound, orbital computed tomography, serum thyroxine and TRAb, clinical symptoms were used for diagnoses. From roughly 10 ml of fresh peripheral blood, PBMCs were isolated.

The TCR was taken from a woman younger than 35 with Graves' hyperthyroidism. The V and J genes are TRBV20-1 and TRBJ1-1; no clear D. Sequenced sample: blood. CDR3 nucleotides: TGCAGTGCAATGAACGGTCACACTGAAGCTTTCTTT. Translation gives CSAMNGHTEAFF.